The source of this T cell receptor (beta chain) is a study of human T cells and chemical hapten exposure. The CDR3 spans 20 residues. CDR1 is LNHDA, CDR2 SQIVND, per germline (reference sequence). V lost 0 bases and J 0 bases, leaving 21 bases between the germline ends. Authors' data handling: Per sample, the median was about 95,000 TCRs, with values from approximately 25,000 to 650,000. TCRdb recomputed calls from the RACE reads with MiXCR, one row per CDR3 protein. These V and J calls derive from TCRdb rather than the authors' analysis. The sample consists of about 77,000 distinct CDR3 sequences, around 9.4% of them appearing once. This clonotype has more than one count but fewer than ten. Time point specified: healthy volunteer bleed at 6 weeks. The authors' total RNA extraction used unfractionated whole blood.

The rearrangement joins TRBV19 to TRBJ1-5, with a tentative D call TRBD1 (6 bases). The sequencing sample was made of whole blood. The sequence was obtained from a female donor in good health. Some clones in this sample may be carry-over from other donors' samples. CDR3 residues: CASSIEEHRDPINSNQPQHF. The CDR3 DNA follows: TGTGCCAGTAGTATAGAAGAGCACAGGGATCCGATCAATAGCAATCAGCCCCAGCATTTT.